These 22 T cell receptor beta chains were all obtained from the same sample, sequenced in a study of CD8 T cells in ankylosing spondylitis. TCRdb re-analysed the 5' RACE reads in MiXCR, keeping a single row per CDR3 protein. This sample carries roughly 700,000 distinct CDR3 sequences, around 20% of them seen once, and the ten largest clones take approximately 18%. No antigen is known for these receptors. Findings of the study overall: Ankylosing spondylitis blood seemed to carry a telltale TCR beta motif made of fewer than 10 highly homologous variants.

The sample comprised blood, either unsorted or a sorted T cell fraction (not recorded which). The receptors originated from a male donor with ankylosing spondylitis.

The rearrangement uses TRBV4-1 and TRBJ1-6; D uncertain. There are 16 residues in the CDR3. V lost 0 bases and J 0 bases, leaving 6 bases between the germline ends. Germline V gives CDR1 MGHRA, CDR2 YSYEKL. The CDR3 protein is CASSQEWSSYNSPLHF. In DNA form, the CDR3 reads TGCGCCAGCAGCCAAGAGTGGAGCTCCTATAATTCACCCCTCCACTTT.

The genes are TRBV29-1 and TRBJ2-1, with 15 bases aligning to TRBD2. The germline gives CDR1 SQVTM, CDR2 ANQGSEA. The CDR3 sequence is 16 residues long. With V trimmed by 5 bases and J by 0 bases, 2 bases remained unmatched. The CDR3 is CSVRGLAGGSYNEQFF. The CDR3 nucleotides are TGCAGCGTTAGGGGACTAGCGGGGGGCTCCTACAATGAGCAGTTCTTC.

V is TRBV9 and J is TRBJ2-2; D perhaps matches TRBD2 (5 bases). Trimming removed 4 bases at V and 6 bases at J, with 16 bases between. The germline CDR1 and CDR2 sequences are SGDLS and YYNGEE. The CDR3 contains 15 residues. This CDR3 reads CASSFASGLAGELFF. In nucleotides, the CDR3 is TGTGCCAGCAGCTTCGCCAGCGGACTTGCCGGGGAGCTGTTTTTT.

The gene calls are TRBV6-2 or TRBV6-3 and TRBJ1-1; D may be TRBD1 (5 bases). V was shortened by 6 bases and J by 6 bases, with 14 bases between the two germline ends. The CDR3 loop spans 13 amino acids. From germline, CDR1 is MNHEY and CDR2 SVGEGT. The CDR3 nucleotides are TGTGCCAGCAGAACAACCGACAGCCCTGAAGCTTTCTTT. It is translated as CASRTTDSPEAFF.

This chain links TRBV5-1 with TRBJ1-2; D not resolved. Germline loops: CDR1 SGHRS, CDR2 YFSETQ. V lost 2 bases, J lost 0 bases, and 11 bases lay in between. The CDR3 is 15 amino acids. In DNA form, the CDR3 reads TGCGCCAGCAGCTTTCAAACGGACGCTAACTATGGCTACACCTTC. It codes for CASSFQTDANYGYTF.

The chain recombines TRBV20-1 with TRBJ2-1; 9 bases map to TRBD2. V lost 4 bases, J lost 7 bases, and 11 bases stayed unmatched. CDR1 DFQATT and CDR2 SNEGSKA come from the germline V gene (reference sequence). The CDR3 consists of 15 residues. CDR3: CSAKSPAGGSNEQFF. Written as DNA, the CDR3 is TGCAGTGCTAAGAGCCCAGCGGGAGGCAGTAATGAGCAGTTCTTC.

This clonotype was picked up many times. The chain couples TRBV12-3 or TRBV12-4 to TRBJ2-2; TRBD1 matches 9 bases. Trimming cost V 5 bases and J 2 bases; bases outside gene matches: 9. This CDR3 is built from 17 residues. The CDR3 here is CASSPGRTGANTGELFF. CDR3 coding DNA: TGTGCCAGCAGTCCAGGCAGGACAGGGGCAAACACCGGGGAGCTGTTTTTT.

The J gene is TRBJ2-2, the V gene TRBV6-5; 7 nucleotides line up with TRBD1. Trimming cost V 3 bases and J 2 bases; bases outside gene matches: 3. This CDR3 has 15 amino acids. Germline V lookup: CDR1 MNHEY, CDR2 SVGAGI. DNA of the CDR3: TGTGCCAGCAGTTATAAGGGGGCAAACACCGGGGAGCTGTTTTTT. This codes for CASSYKGANTGELFF.

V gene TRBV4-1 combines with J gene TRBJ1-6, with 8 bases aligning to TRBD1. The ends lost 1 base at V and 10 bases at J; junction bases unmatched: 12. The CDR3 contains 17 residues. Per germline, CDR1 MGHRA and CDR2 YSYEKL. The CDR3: CASSQARGTGLGSPLHF. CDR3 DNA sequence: TGCGCCAGCAGCCAAGCCCGAGGGACAGGACTCGGATCACCCCTCCACTTT.

The CDR3 loop reads CASSVGRGGNEQFF. CDR3 nucleotide sequence: TGTGCCAGCAGCGTAGGGCGGGGGGGCAATGAGCAGTTCTTC. The J gene is TRBJ2-1, the V gene TRBV9; TRBD2 aligns across 9 bases. CDR1 is SGDLS, CDR2 YYNGEE, per germline. The CDR3 totals 14 residues. V gave up 0 bases and J gave up 6 bases; unmatched junction bases: 1.

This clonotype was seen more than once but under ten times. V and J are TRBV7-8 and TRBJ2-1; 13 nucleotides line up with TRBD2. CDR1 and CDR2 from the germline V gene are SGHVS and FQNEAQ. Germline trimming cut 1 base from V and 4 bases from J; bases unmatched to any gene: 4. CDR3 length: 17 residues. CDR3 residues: CASSLVGTSGVYNEQFF. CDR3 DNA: TGTGCCAGCAGCTTAGTCGGGACTAGCGGGGTTTACAATGAGCAGTTCTTC.

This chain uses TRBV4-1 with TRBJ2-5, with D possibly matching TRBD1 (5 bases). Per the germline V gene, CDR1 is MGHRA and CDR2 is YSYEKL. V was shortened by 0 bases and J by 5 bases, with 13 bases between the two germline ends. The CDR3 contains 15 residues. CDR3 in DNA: TGCGCCAGCAGCCAAGATGCTCAGGGAAGGGAGACCCAGTACTTC. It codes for CASSQDAQGRETQYF.

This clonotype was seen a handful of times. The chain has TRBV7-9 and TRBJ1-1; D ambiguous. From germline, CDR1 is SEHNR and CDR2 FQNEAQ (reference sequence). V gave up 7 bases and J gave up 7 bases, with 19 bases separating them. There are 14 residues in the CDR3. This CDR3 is CASIHVPPPYEAFF. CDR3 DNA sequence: TGTGCCAGCATACATGTCCCACCGCCTTATGAAGCTTTCTTT. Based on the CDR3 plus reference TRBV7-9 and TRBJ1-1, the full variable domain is DTGVSQNPRHKITKRGQNVTFRCDPISEHNRLYWYRQTLGQGPEFLTYFQNEAQLEKSRLLSDRFSAERPKGSFSTLEIQRTEQGDSAMYLCASIHVPPPYEAFFGQGTRLTVV.

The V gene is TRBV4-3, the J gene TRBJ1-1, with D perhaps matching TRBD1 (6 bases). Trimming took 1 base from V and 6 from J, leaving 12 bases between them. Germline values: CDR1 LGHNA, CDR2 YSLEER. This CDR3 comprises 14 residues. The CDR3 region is CASSQVGHSAEAFF. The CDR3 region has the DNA TGCGCCAGCAGCCAAGTGGGACATAGCGCTGAAGCTTTCTTT.

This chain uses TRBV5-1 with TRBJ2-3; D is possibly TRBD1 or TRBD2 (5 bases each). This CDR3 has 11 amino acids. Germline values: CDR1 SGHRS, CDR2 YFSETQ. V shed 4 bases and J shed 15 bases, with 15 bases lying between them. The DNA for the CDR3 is TGCGCCAGCAGCGGGGCTGAGGGGATATATTTT. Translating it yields CASSGAEGIYF.

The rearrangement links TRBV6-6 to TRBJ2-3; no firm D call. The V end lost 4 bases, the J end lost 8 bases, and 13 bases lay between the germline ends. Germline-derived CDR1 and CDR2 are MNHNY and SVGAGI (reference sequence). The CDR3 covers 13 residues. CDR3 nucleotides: TGTGCCAGCAGTTCCGACCTTCTTGTTACGCAGTATTTT. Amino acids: CASSSDLLVTQYF.

The CDR3 coding sequence is TGTGCCAGCAGTTATACTAGCGGGAACGTCGGGTGGGAGCAGTACTTC. It encodes CASSYTSGNVGWEQYF. The chain links TRBV2 to TRBJ2-7, with 10 bases identical to TRBD2. The CDR3 is 16 amino acids. Per germline, CDR1 SNHLY and CDR2 FYNNEI. The trim removed 5 bases at V and 7 bases at J, leaving 14 bases unmatched.

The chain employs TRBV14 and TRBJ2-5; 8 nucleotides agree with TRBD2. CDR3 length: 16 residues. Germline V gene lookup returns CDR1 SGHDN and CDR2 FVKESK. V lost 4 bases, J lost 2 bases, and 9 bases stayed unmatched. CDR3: CASSRSSGLPQETQYF. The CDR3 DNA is TGTGCCAGCAGCCGCTCTAGCGGGTTGCCACAAGAGACCCAGTACTTC.

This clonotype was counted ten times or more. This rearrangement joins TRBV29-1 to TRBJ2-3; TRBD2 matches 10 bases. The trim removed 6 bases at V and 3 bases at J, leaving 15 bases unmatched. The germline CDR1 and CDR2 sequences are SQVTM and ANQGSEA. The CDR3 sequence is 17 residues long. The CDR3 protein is CSVALALAGRGTDTQYF. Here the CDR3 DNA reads TGCAGCGTAGCCCTCGCACTAGCGGGACGAGGAACAGATACGCAGTATTTT.

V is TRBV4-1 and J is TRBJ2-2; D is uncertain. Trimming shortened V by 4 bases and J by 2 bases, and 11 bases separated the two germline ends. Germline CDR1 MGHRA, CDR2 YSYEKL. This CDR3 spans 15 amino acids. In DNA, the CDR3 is TGCGCCAGCAGCCTTCCAACAGACAACACCGGGGAGCTGTTTTTT. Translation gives CASSLPTDNTGELFF.

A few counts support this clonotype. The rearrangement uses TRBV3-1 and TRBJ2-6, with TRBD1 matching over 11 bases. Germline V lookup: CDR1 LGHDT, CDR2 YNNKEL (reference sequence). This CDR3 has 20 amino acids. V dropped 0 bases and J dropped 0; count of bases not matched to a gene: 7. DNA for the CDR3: TGTGCCAGCAGCCAAGATGGTTGGACAGGGGGCAGCTCTGGGGCCAACGTCCTGACTTTC. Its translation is CASSQDGWTGGSSGANVLTF.

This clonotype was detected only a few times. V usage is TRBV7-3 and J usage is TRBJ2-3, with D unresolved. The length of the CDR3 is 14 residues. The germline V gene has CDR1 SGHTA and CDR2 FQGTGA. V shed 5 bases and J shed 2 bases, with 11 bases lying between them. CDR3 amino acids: CASSPSYPTDTQYF. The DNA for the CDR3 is TGTGCCAGCAGCCCAAGCTATCCCACAGATACGCAGTATTTT.